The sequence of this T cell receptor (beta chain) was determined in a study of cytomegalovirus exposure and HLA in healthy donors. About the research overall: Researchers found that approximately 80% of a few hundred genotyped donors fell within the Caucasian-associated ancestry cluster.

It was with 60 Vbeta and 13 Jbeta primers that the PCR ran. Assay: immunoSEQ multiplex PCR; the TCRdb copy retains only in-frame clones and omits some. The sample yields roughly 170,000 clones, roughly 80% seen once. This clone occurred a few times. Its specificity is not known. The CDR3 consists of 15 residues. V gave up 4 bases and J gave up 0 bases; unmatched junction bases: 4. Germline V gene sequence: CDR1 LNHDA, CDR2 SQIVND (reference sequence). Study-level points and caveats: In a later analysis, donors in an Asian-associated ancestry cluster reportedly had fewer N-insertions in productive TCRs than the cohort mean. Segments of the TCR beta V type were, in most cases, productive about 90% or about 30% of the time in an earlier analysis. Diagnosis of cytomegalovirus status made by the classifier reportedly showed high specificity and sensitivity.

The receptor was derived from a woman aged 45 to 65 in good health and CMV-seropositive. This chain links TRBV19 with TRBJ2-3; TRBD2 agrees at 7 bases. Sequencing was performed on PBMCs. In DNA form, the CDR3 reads TGTGCCAGTAGTAGGGGGAGGGCGAGCACAGATACGCAGTATTTT. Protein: CASSRGRASTDTQYF.